The next 19 T cell receptor beta chains were all read from a single sample in a study of blood T cell repertoires in COVID-19. Clones were sequenced by immunoSEQ multiplex PCR, and TCRdb holds only the in-frame ones, with some missing. The sample has 160,000 or so clones, 87% seen once. Sequencing input: peripheral blood. Receptors were obtained from a woman aged 45-59 years with acute or convalescent COVID-19.

The chain is built from TRBV10-1 and TRBJ1-2; 7 nucleotides line up with TRBD1. This CDR3 comprises 15 residues. The ends lost 8 bases at V and 5 bases at J; junction bases unmatched: 14. Germline CDR1 reads WNHNN; CDR2 reads SYGVQD (reference sequence). As DNA, the CDR3 is TGCGCCAGCCCGACGCGGACAGGATTAAGATATGGCTACACCTTC. It translates to CASPTRTGLRYGYTF.

This clone was detected only once. The chain joins TRBV5-5 to TRBJ1-6, with D perhaps matching TRBD1 (6 bases). The CDR3 has 14 amino acids. The germline V and J ends were trimmed by 1 base and 6 bases, with 8 bases remaining between them. Germline loops: CDR1 SGHKS, CDR2 YYEKEE (reference sequence). The DNA of the CDR3 is TGTGCCAGCAGCTTGTTACAGGGTAATTCACCCCTCCACTTT. This gives the protein CASSLLQGNSPLHF.

The genes are TRBV28 and TRBJ1-2; TRBD1 matches 7 bases. Unmatched junction bases numbered 0, after V lost 6 bases and J lost 2 bases. Germline CDR1 reads MDHEN; CDR2 reads SYDVKM. The CDR3 has 12 amino acids. DNA of the CDR3: TGTGCCAGCAGGACAGGGAACTATGGCTACACCTTC. Amino acids: CASRTGNYGYTF.

The sample holds one count of this clone. This chain links TRBV11-3 with TRBJ1-2; 7 positions match TRBD1. With 3 bases clipped from V and 0 bases from J, the junction kept 1 base outside the gene matches. Per the germline V gene, CDR1 is SGHNT and CDR2 is YENEEA. The CDR3 covers 14 residues. For the CDR3, the DNA is TGTGCCAGCAGCTTCGGGACAGCTAACTATGGCTACACCTTC. Encoded protein: CASSFGTANYGYTF. The full variable domain, rest sourced from reference TRBV11-3 and TRBJ1-2, is EAGVVQSPRYKIIEKKQPVAFWCNPISGHNTLYWYLQNLGQGPELLIRYENEEAVDDSQLPKDRFSAERLKGVDSTLKIQPAELGDSAVYLCASSFGTANYGYTFGSGTRLTVV.

The V gene is TRBV5-1, the J gene TRBJ2-2; 9 positions match TRBD1. The CDR3 consists of 16 residues. J was trimmed by 6 bases and V by 4 bases; bases with no gene match: 10. Germline V gene lookup returns CDR1 SGHRS and CDR2 YFSETQ. The CDR3 region is CASSASDRGGSGELFF. CDR3 coding DNA: TGCGCCAGCAGCGCCTCGGACAGGGGAGGTTCCGGGGAGCTGTTTTTT.

This chain joins TRBV9 and TRBJ1-1; D uncertain. V was shortened by 6 bases and J by 4 bases, with 16 bases between the two germline ends. This CDR3 has 14 residues. The germline V gene encodes CDR1 SGDLS and CDR2 YYNGEE. The CDR3: CASNRGGSGTEAFF. CDR3 bases: TGTGCCAGCAATCGTGGAGGGTCGGGCACTGAAGCTTTCTTT.

The CDR3 bases are TGTGCCACCAGCACCAGGGGGAATAGCAATCAGCCCCAGCATTTT. Translating it yields CATSTRGNSNQPQHF. The chain links TRBV15 to TRBJ1-5, with TRBD1 matching 7 bases. Per the germline V gene, CDR1 is LNHNV and CDR2 is YYDKDF (reference sequence). This CDR3 spans 15 amino acids. Trimming cost V 4 bases and J 0 bases; bases outside gene matches: 3.

The V and J genes are TRBV14 and TRBJ2-3; no clear D. The CDR3 has 14 residues. CDR1 and CDR2 (germline): SGHDN, FVKESK. Between the trimmed V and J ends, which lost 0 bases and 4 bases, there was a span of 8 bases. CDR3 loop: CASSQEILADTQYF. For the CDR3, the DNA is TGTGCCAGCAGCCAAGAGATTTTAGCAGATACGCAGTATTTT. The variable domain in full, completed from reference TRBV14 and TRBJ2-3, reads EAGVTQFPSHSVIEKGQTVTLRCDPISGHDNLYWYRRVMGKEIKFLLHFVKESKQDESGMPNNRFLAERTGGTYSTLKVQPAELEDSGVYFCASSQEILADTQYFGPGTRLTVL.

The rearrangement links TRBV30 to TRBJ1-1; possibly TRBD1 for D (5 bases). V was pared by 4 bases and J by 1 base, with 10 bases between. In germline, CDR1 is GTSNPN, CDR2 SVGIG (reference sequence). CDR3 length: 13 amino acids. CDR3 region: CAWIRGRNTEAFF. In DNA form, the CDR3 reads TGTGCCTGGATTCGGGGGAGGAACACTGAAGCTTTCTTT.

V and J are TRBV7-2 and TRBJ2-7; 9 bases match TRBD2. This CDR3 has 16 amino acids. CDR1 is SGHTA and CDR2 is FQGNSA in the germline V gene. With V trimmed by 4 bases and J by 4 bases, 11 bases remained unmatched. CDR3 in amino acids: CASSSAASGVPYEQYF. CDR3 DNA sequence: TGTGCCAGCAGCTCGGCGGCTAGCGGGGTACCATACGAGCAGTACTTC.

The rearrangement uses TRBV4-1 and TRBJ2-2, with TRBD2 matching over 9 bases. This CDR3 is 16 amino acids long. CDR1 and CDR2 (germline): MGHRA, YSYEKL. V shed 4 bases, J shed 3 bases, and the junction held 6 bases outside the gene matches. This chain's CDR3 is CASSLLLAGHTGELFF. The CDR3 DNA reads as TGCGCCAGCAGCCTGTTACTAGCGGGCCACACCGGGGAGCTGTTTTTT.

The chain combines TRBV10-3 with TRBJ2-1; 12 positions agree with TRBD2. The CDR3 contains 17 residues. V dropped 11 bases and J dropped 0; count of bases not matched to a gene: 11. The germline V gene encodes CDR1 ENHRY and CDR2 SYGVKD. The CDR3 loop reads CASRGTSGLSSYNEQFF. CDR3 bases: TGTGCCTCCAGAGGGACTAGCGGGTTGAGCTCCTACAATGAGCAGTTCTTC.

This clone was recorded only once. The CDR3 loop is CASSPNGVYGYTF. For the CDR3, the DNA is TGTGCCAGCAGTCCAAACGGGGTCTATGGCTACACCTTC. The chain employs TRBV27 and TRBJ1-2; D unclear. The CDR3 spans 13 residues. Trimming took off 5 bases at V and 4 bases at J, with 11 bases between the two ends. Germline values: CDR1 MNHEY, CDR2 SMNVEV (reference sequence).

The chain joins TRBV11-3 to TRBJ2-3; 8 nucleotides agree with TRBD2. The V gene's germline CDR1 is SGHNT and CDR2 YENEEA. J gave up 1 base and V 1 base, and 4 bases lay outside the gene matches. The CDR3 is 16 amino acids. This chain's CDR3 is CASSLVGGLGTDTQYF. CDR3 in DNA: TGTGCCAGCAGCTTAGTAGGGGGACTAGGCACAGATACGCAGTATTTT.

V gene TRBV11-3 combines with J gene TRBJ2-7; D gene ambiguous. CDR3 length: 14 amino acids. CDR1 and CDR2 from the germline V gene are SGHNT and YENEEA. The ends were cut back, 2 bases at V and 0 bases at J, with 8 bases in the middle. The CDR3 DNA reads TGTGCCAGCAGCTTAACTGGTAGCTCCTACGAGCAGTACTTC. It yields the protein CASSLTGSSYEQYF.

This clone was observed a handful of times. The chain employs TRBV5-6 and TRBJ2-7; D unresolved. The V gene lost 4 bases and the J gene lost 3 bases, with 5 bases spanning the gap. Germline lookup yields CDR1 SGHDT and CDR2 YYEEEE. This CDR3 contains 11 residues. The CDR3 nucleotides are TGTGCCAGCAGCCTCTACTACGAGCAGTACTTC. Its protein product is CASSLYYEQYF.

The chain employs TRBV18 and TRBJ1-3; 10 nucleotides match TRBD1. This CDR3 has 16 amino acids. Germline CDR1 reads KGHSH; CDR2 reads LQKENI. After removal of 3 bases from V and 3 bases from J, the junction contained 5 bases not matched to a gene. CDR3 in DNA: TGTGCCAGCTCACCGACAGGGGGCTTTGATGGAAACACCATATATTTT. This codes for CASSPTGGFDGNTIYF. The full variable domain, in which reference TRBV18 and TRBJ1-3 provide the parts outside the CDR3, is NAGVMQNPRHLVRRRGQEARLRCSPMKGHSHVYWYRQLPEEGLKFMVYLQKENIIDESGMPKERFSAEFPKEGPSILRIQQVVRGDSAAYFCASSPTGGFDGNTIYFGEGSWLTVV.

This sequence joins TRBV6-2 or TRBV6-3 and TRBJ2-1; TRBD2 matches 15 bases. With 0 bases clipped from V and 8 bases from J, the junction kept 5 bases outside the gene matches. From germline, CDR1 is MNHEY and CDR2 SVGEGT. The CDR3 contains 17 residues. CDR3 residues: CASSYSLGTSGRYEQFF. In nucleotides, the CDR3 is TGTGCCAGCAGTTACTCCTTAGGGACTAGCGGGAGGTATGAGCAGTTCTTC.

The gene calls are TRBV25-1 and TRBJ2-7; D is perhaps TRBD1 (7 bases). Trimming removed 4 bases at V and 4 bases at J, with 17 bases between. Germline V gene data show CDR1 as MGHDK and CDR2 as SYGVNS. The CDR3 spans 15 residues. CDR3 coding DNA: TGTGCCAGCAGTGCCCCCAGCAGGGGGACTTACGAGCAGTACTTC. This encodes CASSAPSRGTYEQYF.